This is a list of T cell receptor beta chains from one sample in a study of T-cell reconstitution after alpha-beta-depleted transplantation in children. MiXCR was run by TCRdb on the PCR reads, yielding one entry per CDR3 protein. The table shows 95,000 to 150,000 distinct CDR3 sequences, with about 23% occurring only once. The specimen was PBMCs, mostly from graft donor cells, collected 180 days after TCRalphabeta/CD19-depleted stem cell transplant. The receptors were sampled from a male patient aged 2-10 years who had a stem cell transplant for chronic granulomatous disease, so the T cells may come from the graft donor. CDR3s include the opening cysteine and the closing phenylalanine or tryptophan.

j_call: TRBJ2-1; v_call: TRBV4-3; cdr3_aa: CASSQEGSGGANEQFF
j_call: TRBJ2-6; v_call: TRBV7-2; cdr3_aa: CASSLARALRANVLTF
j_call: TRBJ1-2; v_call: TRBV6-5; cdr3_aa: CASSYLGGPNYGYTF
j_call: TRBJ1-1; v_call: TRBV6-6; cdr3_aa: CASSEKNTEAFF
j_call: TRBJ2-1; v_call: TRBV13; cdr3_aa: CASSLSGRKYNEQFF
j_call: TRBJ1-5; v_call: TRBV15; cdr3_aa: CATSGGQESTSNQPQHF
j_call: TRBJ2-1; v_call: TRBV20-1; cdr3_aa: CSARVLADYNEQFF
j_call: TRBJ2-2; v_call: TRBV20-1; cdr3_aa: CSAPPLRRDKNTGELFF
j_call: TRBJ2-7; v_call: TRBV12-3/TRBV12-4; cdr3_aa: CASSSPSGRIYQYF
j_call: TRBJ2-6; v_call: TRBV9; cdr3_aa: CASSLGPLPNSGANVLTF
j_call: TRBJ2-7; v_call: TRBV12-3/TRBV12-4; cdr3_aa: CASSSMDRGREQYF
j_call: TRBJ2-5; v_call: TRBV5-1; cdr3_aa: CASSNEETQYF
j_call: TRBJ2-7; v_call: TRBV12-3/TRBV12-4; cdr3_aa: CASSPGTHIYEQYF
j_call: TRBJ2-1; v_call: TRBV15; cdr3_aa: CATSREDNEQFF
j_call: TRBJ1-1; v_call: TRBV7-9; cdr3_aa: CASTSPPQGLEAFF
j_call: TRBJ2-1; v_call: TRBV12-3/TRBV12-4; cdr3_aa: CASSQTGRVVNEQFF
j_call: TRBJ2-1; v_call: TRBV20-1; cdr3_aa: CSAFGLAGEREQFF
j_call: TRBJ1-6; v_call: TRBV4-2; cdr3_aa: CASSQDRAGSNSPLHF
j_call: TRBJ2-7; v_call: TRBV10-3; cdr3_aa: CAIRSFPYEQYF
j_call: TRBJ1-5; v_call: TRBV6-1; cdr3_aa: CASSRDRGGNQPQHF
j_call: TRBJ2-1; v_call: TRBV29-1; cdr3_aa: CSASGTSEYNEQFF